This T cell receptor (beta chain) was identified during a study of cytomegalovirus exposure and HLA in healthy donors. Study-level points and caveats: In a later analysis, V- and J-gene trimming of beta chains associated with a DCLRE1C missense variant, replicated independently. A later analysis found TCR association rates differed by HLA locus, highest for DRB1 and lowest for HLA-C. Available immune exposure information was restricted to CMV serostatus only.

Germline CDR1 MNHEY, CDR2 SMNVEV (reference sequence). CDR3 size: 14 residues. V gave up 2 bases and J gave up 6 bases; unmatched junction bases: 5. Use of 60 Vbeta and 13 Jbeta primers characterized the PCR. Measured with immunoSEQ multiplex PCR; TCRdb has only the in-frame clones, and not every one. Across approximately 27,000 clones, the top ten clones capture roughly 0.65% of the sample. Concerning this clone itself: Its antigen remains unidentified.

This clonotype originated in a man aged 25-45 years in good health and CMV-seronegative. V and J are TRBV27 and TRBJ2-3; 7 nucleotides align to TRBD2. The sequenced material came from PBMCs. CDR3 bases: TGTGCCAGCAGTTTAGGTGGGAGGGTGGATACGCAGTATTTT. Its translation: CASSLGGRVDTQYF.